These 29 T cell receptor beta chains were sequenced from one sample in a study of cytotoxic CD8 clonotypes in ibrutinib-treated CLL. This table comes from immunoSEQ multiplex PCR, and its TCRdb copy is limited to in-frame clones, with some not included. The sample lists tens of thousands of clones, less than 90% seen once, with roughly 35% in the top ten. The input for sequencing was PBMCs, taken after 24 months of ibrutinib treatment. These receptors originate from a human donor with chronic lymphocytic leukemia.

This chain connects TRBV19 to TRBJ2-7; D is ambiguous. The CDR3 length is 14 residues. CDR1 and CDR2 (germline): LNHDA, SQIVND (reference sequence). V was pared by 7 bases and J by 0 bases, with 13 bases between. The CDR3: CASNPRLSSYEQYF. In DNA form, the CDR3 reads TGTGCCAGTAACCCCCGACTGAGCTCCTACGAGCAGTACTTC.

J is TRBJ1-5 and V is TRBV5-4; the match to TRBD1 covers 7 bases. The CDR3 runs to 14 residues. The V segment lost 4 bases and the J segment 4 bases; nucleotides outside the gene matches: 5. Per the germline V gene, CDR1 is SGHNT and CDR2 is YYREEE (reference sequence). The CDR3 loop is CASSGGTENQPQHF. The CDR3 DNA sequence: TGTGCCAGCAGCGGGGGGACAGAGAATCAGCCCCAGCATTTT.

The chain employs TRBV9 and TRBJ2-7; 10 bases match TRBD2. The V gene end was trimmed by 3 bases and the J gene end by 2 bases; junction bases not matched to a gene: 2. Looked up from germline, CDR1 is SGDLS and CDR2 is YYNGEE. The CDR3 contains 14 residues. The CDR3 sequence is CASSAGTSAYEQYF. For the CDR3, the DNA is TGTGCCAGCAGCGCCGGGACTAGCGCCTACGAGCAGTACTTC.

The V gene is TRBV4-1, the J gene TRBJ2-7; 10 positions match TRBD2. The CDR3 has 19 residues. Unmatched junction bases numbered 11, after V lost 0 bases and J lost 0 bases. The germline gives CDR1 MGHRA, CDR2 YSYEKL. The CDR3 spells CASSQDVEREGPYSYEQYF. The CDR3 DNA is TGCGCCAGCAGCCAAGATGTCGAGCGGGAGGGCCCATACTCCTACGAGCAGTACTTC.

This chain connects TRBV5-1 to TRBJ2-3; D possibly corresponds to TRBD2 (6 bases). CDR3 size: 15 residues. Trimming left V 0 bases short and J 8 bases short, with 16 bases between. Germline-derived CDR1 and CDR2 are SGHRS and YFSETQ. The CDR3 loop reads CASSLDGSPRGTQYF. The CDR3 DNA is TGCGCCAGCAGCTTGGACGGGAGCCCCCGGGGTACGCAGTATTTT.

This clone showed up just a few times. This chain connects TRBV19 to TRBJ2-1; weak D call: TRBD2 (6 bases). There are 13 residues in the CDR3. Germline-derived CDR1 and CDR2 are LNHDA and SQIVND (reference sequence). V was cut by 1 base and J by 10 bases, with 11 bases left in between. The CDR3 is CASSIVGTREQFF. The DNA for the CDR3 is TGTGCCAGTAGTATAGTCGGGACTCGAGAGCAGTTCTTC.

The chain links TRBV12-5 to TRBJ2-1; D uncertain. CDR1 is LGHNT and CDR2 is FRNRAP in the germline V gene. CDR3 length equals 12 residues. Trimming took off 1 base at V and 7 bases at J, with 5 bases between the two ends. CDR3 sequence reads: CASGLGRNEQFF. In DNA, the CDR3 is TGTGCTAGTGGTTTGGGGCGGAATGAGCAGTTCTTC.

The chain is built from TRBV5-1 and TRBJ2-7; TRBD2 matches 7 bases. The CDR3 length is 14 residues. CDR1 SGHRS and CDR2 YFSETQ come from the germline V gene. J was trimmed by 6 bases and V by 2 bases; bases with no gene match: 8. The CDR3 sequence is CASSFSAGAVEQYF. The CDR3 nucleotides read TGCGCCAGCAGCTTCTCTGCGGGAGCTGTCGAGCAGTACTTC. Full variable domain (rest looked up from reference TRBV5-1 and TRBJ2-7): KAGVTQTPRYLIKTRGQQVTLSCSPISGHRSVSWYQQTPGQGLQFLFEYFSETQRNKGNFPGRFSGRQFSNSRSEMNVSTLELGDSALYLCASSFSAGAVEQYFGPGTRLTVT.

The CDR3 protein is CASRAYEQYF. The CDR3 DNA reads as TGTGCCAGCAGGGCGTACGAGCAGTACTTC. The V gene is TRBV19, the J gene TRBJ2-7; D might be TRBD1 (5 bases). The germline V gene encodes CDR1 LNHDA and CDR2 SQIVND (reference sequence). The V end was cut by 9 bases, the J end by 4 bases, with 7 bases between. The CDR3 is 10 amino acids.

V and J are TRBV6-4 and TRBJ2-3; D may correspond to TRBD1 or TRBD2 (5 bases each). Looked up from germline, CDR1 is MRHNA and CDR2 is SNTAGT. The CDR3 is 16 residues long. With 3 bases removed from V and 3 bases from J, the gap between germline ends came to 16 bases. The CDR3 bases are TGTGCCAGCAGTGAAGGACTGGGACCGGGGACAGATACGCAGTATTTT. Its translation: CASSEGLGPGTDTQYF.

The chain joins TRBV5-6 to TRBJ1-2; maybe TRBD1 (6 bases). From germline, CDR1 is SGHDT and CDR2 YYEEEE. This CDR3 spans 13 amino acids. V shed 1 base and J shed 7 bases, with 11 bases lying between them. The CDR3 is CASSLRGVPGYTF. The CDR3 DNA reads TGTGCCAGCAGCTTGAGGGGGGTTCCTGGCTACACCTTC.

In nucleotides, the CDR3 is TGTGCCAGCATTAGGACTAGTACTAAGGATACGCAGTATTTT. It codes for CASIRTSTKDTQYF. The chain uses TRBV6-1 and TRBJ2-3; 7 bases match TRBD2. V lost 7 bases, J lost 6 bases, and 10 bases stayed unmatched. The CDR3 totals 14 residues. CDR1 and CDR2 (germline): MNHNS, SASEGT.

The chain carries TRBV12-5 and TRBJ2-2, with 7 bases lining up with TRBD1. Looked up from germline, CDR1 is LGHNT and CDR2 is FRNRAP. This CDR3 spans 14 amino acids. Germline trimming cut 4 bases from V and 4 bases from J; bases unmatched to any gene: 3. DNA of the CDR3: TGTGCTAGTGGTTCGGACAGGACCACCGGGGAGCTGTTTTTT. Amino acids: CASGSDRTTGELFF.

The chain is built from TRBV19 and TRBJ1-4; no clear D. Germline V lookup: CDR1 LNHDA, CDR2 SQIVND (reference sequence). The CDR3 loop spans 14 amino acids. Trimming shortened V by 10 bases and J by 0 bases, and 12 bases separated the two germline ends. The CDR3 region has the DNA TGTGCCACCTCCCCCCGTTCAACTAATGAAAAACTGTTTTTT. It yields the protein CATSPRSTNEKLFF.

The genes are TRBV18 and TRBJ1-1, with D unresolved. The CDR3 consists of 15 residues. Germline CDR1 is KGHSH and CDR2 is LQKENI. Between the trimmed V and J ends, which lost 0 bases and 0 bases, there was a span of 8 bases. CDR3 amino acids: CASSPPGRVNTEAFF. The CDR3 DNA reads TGTGCCAGCTCACCACCGGGGAGGGTGAACACTGAAGCTTTCTTT.

The rearrangement joins TRBV28 to TRBJ2-6; D gene uncertain. Trimming removed 5 bases at V and 2 bases at J, with 4 bases between. The germline CDR1 and CDR2 sequences are MDHEN and SYDVKM. The CDR3 is 13 amino acids. Here the CDR3 reads CASSTPGANVLTF. The CDR3 region has the DNA TGTGCCAGCAGTACTCCTGGGGCCAACGTCCTGACTTTC.

There are a few counts of this clone. The chain employs TRBV28 and TRBJ2-3, with 9 bases aligning to TRBD1. The V and J ends lost 9 bases and 10 bases, in that order; junction bases with no gene match: 8. CDR3 size: 12 residues. From germline, CDR1 is MDHEN and CDR2 SYDVKM. The CDR3 coding sequence is TGTGCCAGTATTGACAGGGGGGGTTCGCAGTATTTT. Protein product: CASIDRGGSQYF.

The chain links TRBV28 to TRBJ2-2; 7 bases align to TRBD2. The CDR3 length is 17 residues. Looked up from germline, CDR1 is MDHEN and CDR2 is SYDVKM. V lost 2 bases and J lost 0; bases outside the gene matches: 6. The CDR3 DNA reads TGTGCCAGCAGTTTAACCTATGGGGGGGCGAACACCGGGGAGCTGTTTTTT. Amino acid sequence: CASSLTYGGANTGELFF.

The chain carries TRBV10-3 and TRBJ2-3; D not certain. Germline V CDR1 and CDR2: ENHRY, SYGVKD. Deletions cut 1 base from V and 0 bases from J, with 14 bases between. This CDR3 contains 17 residues. For the CDR3, the DNA is TGTGCCATCAGTGAGTTAGGCCTAGTTAGGAGCACAGATACGCAGTATTTT. It is translated as CAISELGLVRSTDTQYF.

The chain joins TRBV27 to TRBJ2-7; TRBD1 is a possible D gene (6 bases). The DNA matches TRBJ2-4 better at its end, which makes the J call doubtful. Germline-derived CDR1 and CDR2 are MNHEY and SMNVEV (reference sequence). The CDR3 contains 13 residues. DNA of the CDR3: TGTGCCAGCAGTTTAGGGCGACAGGCCATTCAGTACTTC. As protein: CASSLGRQAIQYF.

The rearrangement links TRBV2 to TRBJ2-1; perhaps TRBD1 as D (5 bases). The CDR3 contains 13 residues. Germline CDR1 and CDR2: SNHLY and FYNNEI. V was clipped by 6 bases and J by 9 bases, with 15 bases between them. Here the CDR3 reads CASSQDTGIEQFF. The CDR3 nucleotides read TGTGCCAGCAGCCAGGACACTGGAATTGAGCAGTTCTTC.

The chain employs TRBV6-1 and TRBJ2-7; the D gene is possibly TRBD2 (6 bases). The CDR3 is 14 residues long. From germline, CDR1 is MNHNS and CDR2 SASEGT. V was trimmed by 6 bases and J by 3 bases, leaving 15 bases between them. The chain's CDR3 is CASSAGTLGYEQYF. In DNA form, the CDR3 reads TGTGCCAGCAGCGCCGGGACTCTGGGCTACGAGCAGTACTTC.

The chain carries TRBV7-9 and TRBJ1-5; D is unclear. The CDR3 runs 16 residues. Deletions cut 2 bases from V and 3 bases from J, with 14 bases between. Germline assignment: CDR1 SEHNR and CDR2 FQNEAQ (reference sequence). The CDR3: CASSLWSGDPNQPQHF. Written as DNA, the CDR3 is TGTGCCAGCAGCTTATGGTCGGGAGATCCCAATCAGCCCCAGCATTTT.

This sequence joins TRBV5-4 and TRBJ2-5, with D uncertain. Trimming removed 2 bases at V and 5 bases at J, with 10 bases between. The length of the CDR3 is 13 residues. CDR1 SGHNT and CDR2 YYREEE come from the germline V gene (reference sequence). The CDR3 sequence is CASSFPDLETQYF. The CDR3 bases are TGTGCCAGCAGCTTCCCGGACCTTGAGACCCAGTACTTC.

The chain carries TRBV7-2 and TRBJ2-7; perhaps TRBD2 as D (5 bases). The V end was cut by 2 bases, the J end by 6 bases, with 20 bases between. The CDR3 contains 16 residues. Germline CDR1 is SGHTA and CDR2 is FQGNSA. CDR3 protein: CASSLFRGVVSPEQYF. As DNA, the CDR3 is TGTGCCAGCAGCTTATTTCGGGGAGTGGTATCGCCCGAGCAGTACTTC. The whole variable domain, filled in from reference TRBV7-2 and TRBJ2-7, reads GAGVSQSPSNKVTEKGKDVELRCDPISGHTALYWYRQSLGQGLEFLIYFQGNSAPDKSGLPSDRFSAERTGGSVSTLTIQRTQQEDSAVYLCASSLFRGVVSPEQYFGPGTRLTVT.

This rearrangement joins TRBV19 to TRBJ1-5, with a tentative D call TRBD1 (5 bases). Germline V gene lookup returns CDR1 LNHDA and CDR2 SQIVND (reference sequence). CDR3 length: 15 amino acids. Trimming took off 2 bases at V and 7 bases at J, with 15 bases between the two ends. CDR3 protein: CASSIPQGRGQPQHF. CDR3 sequence (DNA): TGTGCCAGTAGTATACCCCAGGGAAGGGGACAGCCCCAGCATTTT.

CDR3 bases: TGTGCCAGCAGCTCACCTAGCGGGATGGCCTTCACAGATACGCAGTATTTT. This translates into CASSSPSGMAFTDTQYF. V usage is TRBV7-9 and J usage is TRBJ2-3; 9 bases agree with TRBD2. The length of the CDR3 is 17 residues. In germline, CDR1 is SEHNR, CDR2 FQNEAQ (reference sequence). Germline trimming cut 4 bases from V and 2 bases from J; bases unmatched to any gene: 10.

This clone was seen more than once but under ten times. The chain joins TRBV6-5 to TRBJ1-5, with TRBD1 matching 7 bases. CDR1 is MNHEY, CDR2 SVGAGI, per germline. CDR3 size: 15 residues. V shed 7 bases and J 3 bases; nucleotides not matched to a gene: 9. DNA for the CDR3: TGTGCCAGCACCGAGGGAGGGGGCCTCAATCAGCCCCAGCATTTT. Translation: CASTEGGGLNQPQHF.

The CDR3 sequence is CASSSSPGQGSYGYTF. The CDR3, as DNA: TGTGCCAGCAGCTCATCACCGGGACAGGGGAGCTATGGCTACACCTTC. The chain is built from TRBV7-3 and TRBJ1-2, with 10 bases identical to TRBD1. The CDR3 contains 16 residues. Per germline, CDR1 SGHTA and CDR2 FQGTGA. The V segment lost 4 bases and the J segment 4 bases; nucleotides outside the gene matches: 9.